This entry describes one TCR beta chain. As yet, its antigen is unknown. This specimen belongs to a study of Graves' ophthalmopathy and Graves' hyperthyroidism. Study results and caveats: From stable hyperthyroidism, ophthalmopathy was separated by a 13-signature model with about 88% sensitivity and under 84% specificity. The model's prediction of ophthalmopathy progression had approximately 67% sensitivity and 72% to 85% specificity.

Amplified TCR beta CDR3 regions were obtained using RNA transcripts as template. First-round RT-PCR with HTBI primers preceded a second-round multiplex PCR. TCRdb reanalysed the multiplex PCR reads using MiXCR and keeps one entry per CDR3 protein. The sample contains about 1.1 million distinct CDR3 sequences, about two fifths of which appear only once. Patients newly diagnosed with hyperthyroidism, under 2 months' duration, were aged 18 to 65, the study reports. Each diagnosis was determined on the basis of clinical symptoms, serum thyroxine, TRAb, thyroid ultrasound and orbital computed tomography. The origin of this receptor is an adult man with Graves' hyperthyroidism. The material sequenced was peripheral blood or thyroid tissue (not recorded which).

CDR3 amino acids: CASSVGEGGNKQYF. The DNA for the CDR3 is TGTGCCAGCAGCGTTGGAGAGGGCGGGAACAAGCAGTACTTC. The chain joins TRBV7-7 to TRBJ2-7; tentative D call: TRBD2 (6 bases). The V and J ends lost 5 bases and 8 bases respectively, with 19 bases between them. The CDR3 loop spans 14 amino acids. Germline CDR1 and CDR2: SSHAT and FNYEAQ (reference sequence).